The 26 T cell receptor beta chains reported below all come from one sample, sequenced in a study of Ad26.COV2.S vaccination and SARS-CoV-2 variants. The table came from immunoSEQ multiplex PCR; TCRdb's copy has only in-frame clones and leaves some out. The sample yields about 400,000 clones, approximately 86% seen once. Treatment here: some 20 received Ad26.COV2.S at low or high dose, single or two shots; 5 received placebo; per-sample allocation not given. Specimens were obtained on day 63 following the first vaccine or placebo injection. The specimen was peripheral blood, collected in a trial of Ad26.COV2.S vaccine versus placebo. The receptors come from a person between 18 and 60 years old who received the Ad26.COV2.S COVID-19 vaccine or a placebo.

The V call is TRBV5-5, the J call TRBJ2-5; D is perhaps TRBD2 (5 bases). V lost 4 bases to trimming and J lost 2 bases, with 15 bases between them. The CDR3 is 15 residues long. Per the germline V gene, CDR1 is SGHKS and CDR2 is YYEKEE (reference sequence). CDR3 DNA: TGTGCCAGCAGCCGCCCCCTCGGGGTACAAGAGACCCAGTACTTC. Its protein product is CASSRPLGVQETQYF.

J is TRBJ2-3 and V is TRBV24-1; TRBD2 agrees at 7 bases. Germline CDR1 reads KGHDR; CDR2 reads SFDVKD. This CDR3 is built from 15 residues. The ends lost 1 base at V and 2 bases at J; junction bases unmatched: 2. Here the CDR3 DNA reads TGTGCCACCAGTGATTTTGCGGGGGTCACAGATACGCAGTATTTT. This sequence encodes CATSDFAGVTDTQYF.

As regards this clone: Other nucleotide sequences from this sample produce the same CDR3. The rearrangement uses TRBV4-1 and TRBJ1-1; D uncertain. V lost 1 base to trimming and J lost 0 bases, with 6 bases between them. The germline gives CDR1 MGHRA, CDR2 YSYEKL. The CDR3 sequence is 14 residues long. CDR3 loop: CASSQGQVNTEAFF. In DNA, the CDR3 is TGCGCCAGCAGCCAAGGGCAGGTGAACACTGAAGCTTTCTTT.

The gene calls are TRBV30 and TRBJ2-2, with a possible D match to TRBD2 (5 bases). Trimming pared 2 bases from V and 2 bases from J, leaving 12 bases between. CDR1 and CDR2 from the germline V gene are GTSNPN and SVGIG (reference sequence). The CDR3 length is 15 residues. CDR3 protein: CAWSYKSGNTGELFF. The CDR3 DNA sequence: TGTGCCTGGAGTTATAAGTCGGGAAACACCGGGGAGCTGTTTTTT.

The rearrangement links TRBV19 to TRBJ2-5; D remains unclear. The CDR3 loop spans 11 amino acids. Germline loops: CDR1 LNHDA, CDR2 SQIVND (reference sequence). V was clipped by 3 bases and J by 8 bases, with 7 bases between them. The CDR3 reads CASSIATTQYF. DNA of the CDR3: TGTGCCAGTAGTATTGCTACCACCCAGTACTTC. Complete variable domain (other parts from reference TRBV19 and TRBJ2-5): DGGITQSPKYLFRKEGQNVTLSCEQNLNHDAMYWYRQDPGQGLRLIYYSQIVNDFQKGDIAEGYSVSREKKESFPLTVTSAQKNPTAFYLCASSIATTQYFGPGTRLLVL.

The chain employs TRBV6-6 and TRBJ2-5; weak D call: TRBD2 (6 bases). Trimming stripped 5 bases from V and 3 bases from J, with 22 bases between. This CDR3 spans 17 amino acids. From germline, CDR1 is MNHNY and CDR2 SVGAGI (reference sequence). DNA for the CDR3: TGTGCCAGCAGTCGAGCCACTTTTAGCGGTTCAAAAGAGACCCAGTACTTC. Translated: CASSRATFSGSKETQYF.

The chain uses TRBV5-3 and TRBJ2-1; no clear D. TRBV5-3 qualifies as an ORF whose function is uncertain. Trimming left V 1 base short and J 8 bases short, with 4 bases between. This CDR3 has 11 residues. The CDR3 spells CARSLRDEQFF. CDR3 sequence (DNA): TGTGCCAGAAGCTTGCGGGATGAGCAGTTCTTC.

The chain carries TRBV19 and TRBJ1-4; TRBD1 is a possible D gene (6 bases). V lost 6 bases to trimming and J lost 4 bases, with 27 bases between them. In germline, CDR1 is LNHDA, CDR2 SQIVND (reference sequence). This CDR3 is 19 amino acids long. Written as DNA, the CDR3 is TGTGCCAGTAGGATTAACCGGGACACTGTATCGTTCTTTAATGAAAAACTGTTTTTT. This encodes CASRINRDTVSFFNEKLFF.

The J gene is TRBJ1-5, the V gene TRBV6-4, with D possibly matching TRBD1 (5 bases). The CDR3 consists of 12 residues. Germline CDR1 and CDR2: MRHNA and SNTAGT. The germline V and J ends were trimmed by 7 bases and 5 bases, with 9 bases remaining between them. The CDR3 loop reads CASTEGHQPQHF. The CDR3 nucleotides read TGTGCCAGCACCGAGGGGCATCAGCCCCAGCATTTT.

This chain uses TRBV2 with TRBJ1-1, with unresolved D. V gave up 2 bases and J gave up 4 bases, with 11 bases separating them. The CDR3 length is 14 residues. In germline, CDR1 is SNHLY, CDR2 FYNNEI. This CDR3 reads CASSETILGTEAFF. Here the CDR3 DNA reads TGTGCCAGCAGTGAAACGATCCTCGGCACTGAAGCTTTCTTT. Combining the CDR3 with reference TRBV2 and TRBJ1-1 gives the whole variable domain EPEVTQTPSHQVTQMGQEVILRCVPISNHLYFYWYRQILGQKVEFLVSFYNNEISEKSEIFDDQFSVERPDGSNFTLKIRSTKLEDSAMYFCASSETILGTEAFFGQGTRLTVV.

This clone was found a few times. The CDR3 sequence: CASSLEYGDSPLHF. The CDR3 DNA sequence: TGTGCCAGCAGCTTAGAATACGGTGATTCACCCCTCCACTTT. V gene TRBV7-9 combines with J gene TRBJ1-6; D is undetermined. The CDR3 spans 14 residues. Trimming shortened V by 1 base and J by 8 bases, and 9 bases separated the two germline ends. Germline CDR1 SEHNR, CDR2 FQNEAQ (reference sequence). The full variable domain, rest sourced from reference TRBV7-9 and TRBJ1-6, is DTGVSQNPRHKITKRGQNVTFRCDPISEHNRLYWYRQTLGQGPEFLTYFQNEAQLEKSRLLSDRFSAERPKGSFSTLEIQRTEQGDSAMYLCASSLEYGDSPLHFGNGTRLTVT.

This chain joins TRBV3-1 (or the pseudogene TRBV3-2) and TRBJ2-5; TRBD1 might be the D (6 bases). With 2 bases removed from V and 1 base from J, the gap between germline ends came to 11 bases. Germline CDR1 and CDR2: LGHDT and YNNKEL (reference sequence). This CDR3 contains 15 residues. The CDR3 DNA reads TGTGCCAGCAGCCAAATCACAGGGACCCAAGAGACCCAGTACTTC. It specifies CASSQITGTQETQYF.

This chain uses TRBV6-5 with TRBJ1-2; TRBD1 agrees at 9 bases. The germline V gene has CDR1 MNHEY and CDR2 SVGAGI. The V segment lost 4 bases and the J segment 8 bases; nucleotides outside the gene matches: 5. The CDR3 contains 13 residues. CDR3 sequence (DNA): TGTGCCAGCAGTTTTACGACAGGGGGAGGCTACACCTTC. As protein: CASSFTTGGGYTF.

Many counts were recorded for this clone. CDR3 sequence (DNA): TGTGCCAGCAGCCGAGTGGGGGGGAACACCGGGGAGCTGTTTTTT. It specifies CASSRVGGNTGELFF. This chain joins TRBV7-8 and TRBJ2-2, with a tentative D call TRBD2 (6 bases). This CDR3 comprises 15 residues. The V gene lost 5 bases and the J gene lost 1 base, with 11 bases spanning the gap. From germline, CDR1 is SGHVS and CDR2 FQNEAQ.

V is TRBV15 and J is TRBJ1-6; the match to TRBD1 covers 8 bases. The CDR3 is made up of 16 amino acids. Trimming cost V 4 bases and J 7 bases; bases outside gene matches: 9. CDR1 and CDR2 from the germline V gene are LNHNV and YYDKDF (reference sequence). CDR3 in DNA: TGTGCCACCAGCAAGGGACAGGTCAGGAAGAATTCACCCCTCCACTTT. Residues: CATSKGQVRKNSPLHF.

The V and J genes are TRBV7-7 and TRBJ2-2; 11 bases agree with TRBD2. The CDR3 runs 15 residues. Germline loops: CDR1 SSHAT, CDR2 FNYEAQ (reference sequence). V lost 5 bases and J lost 7; bases outside the gene matches: 6. The CDR3 sequence is CASSPTSGADGELFF. For the CDR3, the DNA is TGTGCCAGCAGCCCGACTAGCGGGGCCGACGGGGAGCTGTTTTTT.

The chain recombines TRBV14 with TRBJ2-7; 7 bases match TRBD1. Looked up from germline, CDR1 is SGHDN and CDR2 is FVKESK. CDR3 size: 14 residues. The junction had 3 bases not matched to a gene; V was cut back by 2 bases and J by 2 bases. The CDR3 nucleotides are TGTGCCAGCAGCCAAACGGGACAGACCTACGAGCAGTACTTC. It is translated as CASSQTGQTYEQYF.

The chain uses TRBV5-8 and TRBJ1-5; tentatively, D is TRBD1 (6 bases). Germline V gives CDR1 SGHTS, CDR2 YDEGEE. This CDR3 contains 15 residues. Trimming removed 2 bases at V and 2 bases at J, with 11 bases between. CDR3 sequence (DNA): TGTGCCAGCAGCTTCACAGGGTTAGGCAATCAGCCCCAGCATTTT. This sequence encodes CASSFTGLGNQPQHF.

The rearrangement joins TRBV9 to TRBJ2-2; TRBD1 agrees at 10 bases. Germline values: CDR1 SGDLS, CDR2 YYNGEE. J was trimmed by 7 bases and V by 2 bases; bases with no gene match: 5. The CDR3 contains 15 residues. As DNA, the CDR3 is TGTGCCAGCAGCGTTACCGGGACAGGGGACGGGGAGCTGTTTTTT. Protein: CASSVTGTGDGELFF.

This chain joins TRBV2 and TRBJ2-3; D is unresolved. This CDR3 is 14 amino acids long. Germline V lookup: CDR1 SNHLY, CDR2 FYNNEI. V was pared by 3 bases and J by 5 bases, with 12 bases between. The CDR3 loop is CASSDGVQGDTQYF. The CDR3 DNA follows: TGTGCCAGCAGTGATGGGGTCCAAGGAGATACGCAGTATTTT.

The rearrangement links TRBV6-5 to TRBJ2-3; D possibly corresponds to TRBD1 (5 bases). Germline V gives CDR1 MNHEY, CDR2 SVGAGI. Deletions cut 8 bases from V and 0 bases from J, with 9 bases between. There are 13 residues in the CDR3. The CDR3 here is CASRQGSTDTQYF. DNA of the CDR3: TGTGCCAGCCGCCAGGGAAGCACAGATACGCAGTATTTT.

The V and J genes are TRBV2 and TRBJ1-2; perhaps TRBD1 as D (6 bases). The CDR3 extends over 12 amino acids. Trimming shortened V by 8 bases and J by 8 bases, and 15 bases separated the two germline ends. Per the germline V gene, CDR1 is SNHLY and CDR2 is FYNNEI. The CDR3 is CASYRVGSGYTF. DNA of the CDR3: TGTGCCAGCTACAGGGTCGGGTCGGGCTACACCTTC.

This clone was counted a single time. DNA of the CDR3: TGTGCCAGTATCCGAGGCAGCTCTGGAAACACCATATATTTT. Translated, it gives CASIRGSSGNTIYF. The chain links TRBV19 to TRBJ1-3, with no clear D. V lost 7 bases and J 0 bases, leaving 10 bases between the germline ends. This CDR3 contains 14 residues. Germline V gene lookup returns CDR1 LNHDA and CDR2 SQIVND (reference sequence).

V gene TRBV6-2 or TRBV6-3 combines with J gene TRBJ2-7, with TRBD2 matching over 9 bases. Trimming at V came to 2 bases and at J to 7 bases, leaving 6 bases not matched to a gene. From germline, CDR1 is MNHEY and CDR2 SVGEGT. This CDR3 region has 14 residues. CDR3 residues: CASSYAGGPREQYF. DNA of the CDR3: TGTGCCAGCAGTTACGCGGGGGGGCCAAGGGAGCAGTACTTC.

This chain connects TRBV29-1 to TRBJ1-5; maybe TRBD1 (6 bases). The CDR3 runs to 13 residues. V lost 7 bases and J lost 5, with 15 bases in between. CDR1 is SQVTM, CDR2 ANQGSEA, per germline. The CDR3 DNA sequence: TGCAGCGGGGGGGCGGGGAGCGATCAGCCCCAGCATTTT. Translating gives CSGGAGSDQPQHF.

The V call is TRBV7-9, the J call TRBJ2-5; TRBD1 or TRBD2 may be the D gene (5 bases each). The germline V and J ends were trimmed by 2 bases and 3 bases, with 16 bases remaining between them. Germline-derived CDR1 and CDR2 are SEHNR and FQNEAQ (reference sequence). This CDR3 spans 16 amino acids. CDR3 nucleotides: TGTGCCAGCAGCTTACACCGGGACGTAAAAAAAGAGACCCAGTACTTC. This sequence encodes CASSLHRDVKKETQYF.